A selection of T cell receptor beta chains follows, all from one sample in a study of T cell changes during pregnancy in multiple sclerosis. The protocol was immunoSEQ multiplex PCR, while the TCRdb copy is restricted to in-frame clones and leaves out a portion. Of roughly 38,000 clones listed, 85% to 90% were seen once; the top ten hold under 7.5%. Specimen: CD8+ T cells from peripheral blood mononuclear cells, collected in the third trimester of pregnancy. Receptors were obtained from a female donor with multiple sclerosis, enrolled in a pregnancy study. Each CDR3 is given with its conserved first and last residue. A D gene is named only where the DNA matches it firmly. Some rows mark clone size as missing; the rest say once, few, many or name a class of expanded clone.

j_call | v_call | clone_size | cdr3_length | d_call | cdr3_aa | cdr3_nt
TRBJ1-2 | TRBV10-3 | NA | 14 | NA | CAISESNRADGYTF | TGTGCCATCAGTGAGTCCAACAGGGCCGATGGCTACACCTTC
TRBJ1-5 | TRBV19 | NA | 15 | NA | CASSIASYSNQPQHF | TGTGCCAGTAGTATAGCCAGTTATAGCAATCAGCCCCAGCATTTT
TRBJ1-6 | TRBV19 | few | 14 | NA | CASSPRMYNSPLHF | TGTGCCAGTAGTCCGAGGATGTATAATTCACCCCTCCACTTT
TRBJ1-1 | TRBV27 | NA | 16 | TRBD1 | CASSPGTGYRNTEAFF | TGTGCCAGCAGTCCAGGGACAGGATATAGGAACACTGAAGCTTTCTTT
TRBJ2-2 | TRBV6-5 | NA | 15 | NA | CASSALGANTGELFF | TGTGCCAGCAGTGCGTTAGGGGCCAACACCGGGGAGCTGTTTTTT
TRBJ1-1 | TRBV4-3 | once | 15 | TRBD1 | CASSQGAGGITEAFF | TGCGCCAGCAGCCAAGGGGCAGGGGGAATCACTGAAGCTTTCTTT
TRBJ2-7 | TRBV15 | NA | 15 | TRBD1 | CATSSSQGVDYEQYF | TGTGCCACCAGCAGCTCTCAGGGGGTGGACTACGAGCAGTACTTC
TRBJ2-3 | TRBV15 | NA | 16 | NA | CATSAPTVSSTDTQYF | TGTGCCACCAGCGCCCCGACAGTCTCTAGCACAGATACGCAGTATTTT
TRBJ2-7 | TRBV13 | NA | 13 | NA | CASSLQGSYEQYF | TGTGCCAGCAGCTTACAGGGTTCCTACGAGCAGTACTTC
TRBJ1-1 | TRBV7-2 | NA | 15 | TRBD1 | CASSLAGTGGTEAFF | TGTGCCAGCAGCTTAGCAGGGACAGGGGGCACTGAAGCTTTCTTT
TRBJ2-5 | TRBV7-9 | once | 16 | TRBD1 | CASSLVGGQAQETQYF | TGTGCCAGCAGCTTAGTTGGGGGACAGGCCCAAGAGACCCAGTACTTC
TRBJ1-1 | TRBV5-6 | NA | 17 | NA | CASSLPIWEAKIDEAFF | TGTGCCAGCAGCTTACCGATTTGGGAGGCGAAAATAGATGAAGCTTTCTTT
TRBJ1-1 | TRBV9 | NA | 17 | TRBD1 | CASSVGQGAWLNTEAFF | TGTGCCAGCAGCGTAGGGCAGGGGGCCTGGCTGAACACTGAAGCTTTCTTT
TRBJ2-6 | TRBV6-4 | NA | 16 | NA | CAAGLGEYSGANVLTF | TGTGCCGCGGGCCTTGGAGAATACTCTGGGGCCAACGTCCTGACTTTC
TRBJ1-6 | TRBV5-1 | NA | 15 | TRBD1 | CASSQQGARVEPLHF | TGCGCCAGCAGCCAACAGGGGGCGAGAGTGGAACCCCTCCACTTT
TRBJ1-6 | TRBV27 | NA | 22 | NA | CASSFMSEAGQNLGGYNSPLHF | TGTGCCAGCAGTTTTATGTCTGAGGCGGGGCAGAATTTGGGCGGCTATAATTCACCCCTCCACTTT
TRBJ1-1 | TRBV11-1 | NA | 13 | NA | CASSLVRGSVAFF | TGTGCCAGCAGCTTAGTCCGGGGGTCGGTGGCTTTCTTT
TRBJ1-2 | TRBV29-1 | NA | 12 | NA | CSVEAGVYGYTF | TGCAGCGTTGAAGCAGGGGTCTATGGCTACACCTTC
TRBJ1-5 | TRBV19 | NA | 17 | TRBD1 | CASSIRQGVYSNQPQHF | TGTGCCAGTAGTATACGACAGGGGGTATATAGCAATCAGCCCCAGCATTTT
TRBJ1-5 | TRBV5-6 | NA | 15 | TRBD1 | CASSLGQGGNQPQHF | TGTGCCAGCAGCCTAGGACAGGGGGGCAATCAGCCCCAGCATTTT
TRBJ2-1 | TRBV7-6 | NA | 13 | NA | CASSLASGNEQFF | TGTGCCAGCAGCTTAGCGTCGGGGAATGAGCAGTTCTTC
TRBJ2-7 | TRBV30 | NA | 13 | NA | CACSLDSPYEQYF | TGTGCCTGTTCGCTGGACAGCCCGTACGAGCAGTACTTC
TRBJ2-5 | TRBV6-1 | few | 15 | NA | CASSELAGGGETQYF | TGTGCCAGCAGTGAACTAGCCGGGGGAGGAGAGACCCAGTACTTC
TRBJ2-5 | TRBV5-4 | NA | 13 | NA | CASSRLLTQTQYF | TGTGCCAGCAGCCGACTACTTACCCAGACCCAGTACTTC
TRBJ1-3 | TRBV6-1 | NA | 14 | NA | CASSEGEGGNTIYF | TGTGCCAGCAGTGAAGGAGAGGGAGGAAACACCATATATTTT
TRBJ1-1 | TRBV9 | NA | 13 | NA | CASALGGGTEAFF | TGTGCCAGCGCCTTAGGGGGGGGTACTGAAGCTTTCTTT
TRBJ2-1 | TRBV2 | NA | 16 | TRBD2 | CASSADLAGRHNEQFF | TGTGCCAGCAGCGCTGACCTAGCGGGGCGACACAATGAGCAGTTCTTC
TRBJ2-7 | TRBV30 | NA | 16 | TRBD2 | CAWSVQAGPRAYEQYF | TGTGCCTGGAGTGTACAAGCGGGGCCAAGAGCCTACGAGCAGTACTTC
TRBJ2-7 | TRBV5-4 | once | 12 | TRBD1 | CASSTTGLEQYF | TGTGCCAGCAGCACGACAGGGCTGGAGCAGTACTTC
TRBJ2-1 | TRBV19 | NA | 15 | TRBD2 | CASSILAGTGHEQFF | TGTGCCAGTAGTATCTTAGCGGGAACGGGCCATGAGCAGTTCTTC
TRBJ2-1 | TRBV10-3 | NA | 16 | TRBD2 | CAISEVAGGGYNEQFF | TGTGCCATCAGTGAAGTAGCGGGGGGCGGGTACAATGAGCAGTTCTTC
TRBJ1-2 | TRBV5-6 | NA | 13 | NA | CASSSFSPYGYTF | TGTGCCAGCAGCTCGTTCTCTCCCTATGGCTACACCTTC
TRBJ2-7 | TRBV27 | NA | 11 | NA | CASATGIEQYF | TGTGCCAGCGCCACAGGGATCGAGCAGTACTTC
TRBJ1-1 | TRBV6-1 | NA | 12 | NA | CASSQQGSEAFF | TGTGCCAGCAGTCAACAGGGATCTGAAGCTTTCTTT
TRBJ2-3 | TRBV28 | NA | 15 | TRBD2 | CASSLLAGFTDTQYF | TGTGCCAGCAGTTTACTAGCGGGGTTCACAGATACGCAGTATTTT
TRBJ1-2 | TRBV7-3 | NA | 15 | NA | CASSLNPDPGVGYTF | TGTGCCAGCAGCTTAAATCCGGACCCGGGAGTGGGCTACACCTTC
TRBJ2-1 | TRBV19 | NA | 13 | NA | CASSYEDYNEQFF | TGTGCCAGTAGTTATGAGGATTACAATGAGCAGTTCTTC
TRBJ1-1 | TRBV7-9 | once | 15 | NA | CASSPQGWRNTEAFF | TGTGCCAGCAGCCCGCAAGGATGGAGGAACACTGAAGCTTTCTTT
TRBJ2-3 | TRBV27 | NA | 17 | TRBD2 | CASSDLRLAASTDTQYF | TGTGCCAGCAGCGACCTCCGACTAGCGGCTAGCACAGATACGCAGTATTTT
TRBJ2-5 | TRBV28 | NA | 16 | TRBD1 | CASSLNRDRGRETQYF | TGTGCCAGCAGTCTAAACAGGGACAGGGGGCGGGAGACCCAGTACTTC
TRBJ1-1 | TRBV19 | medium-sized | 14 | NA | CASSTGGTVAEAFF | TGTGCCAGTAGTACCGGAGGGACGGTCGCTGAAGCTTTCTTT
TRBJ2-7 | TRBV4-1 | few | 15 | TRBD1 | CASSHRTGFSYEQYF | TGCGCCAGCAGCCATCGGACAGGGTTTTCCTACGAGCAGTACTTC
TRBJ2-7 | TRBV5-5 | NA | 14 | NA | CASSLGWDTYEQYF | TGTGCCAGCAGCTTGGGGTGGGACACCTACGAGCAGTACTTC
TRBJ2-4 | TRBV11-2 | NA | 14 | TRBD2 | CASSSGGAKNIQYF | TGTGCCAGCAGCTCGGGGGGAGCCAAAAACATTCAGTACTTC
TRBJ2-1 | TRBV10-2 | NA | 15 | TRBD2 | CASILGGGNGNEQFF | TGCGCCAGCATCCTAGGCGGGGGGAATGGAAATGAGCAGTTCTTC
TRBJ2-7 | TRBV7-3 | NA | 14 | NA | CASSLIREPYEQYF | TGTGCCAGCAGCTTAATCAGGGAACCCTACGAGCAGTACTTC
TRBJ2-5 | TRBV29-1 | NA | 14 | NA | CSVHLGGPRETQYF | TGCAGCGTTCACCTAGGGGGACCACGAGAGACCCAGTACTTC
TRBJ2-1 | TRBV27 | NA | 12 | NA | CASSLPGNEQFF | TGTGCCAGCAGTTTACCGGGAAATGAGCAGTTCTTC
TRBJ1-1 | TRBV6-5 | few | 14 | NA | CASSYSTGSTEAFF | TGTGCCAGCAGTTACTCCACAGGGAGCACTGAAGCTTTCTTT
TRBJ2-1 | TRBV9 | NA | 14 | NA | CASSNDWGVNEQFF | TGTGCCAGCAGCAACGATTGGGGGGTCAATGAGCAGTTCTTC
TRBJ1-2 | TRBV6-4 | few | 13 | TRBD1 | CASSDSDRGGYTF | TGTGCCAGCAGTGACTCGGACAGGGGAGGCTACACCTTC
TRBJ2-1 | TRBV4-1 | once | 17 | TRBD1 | CASSQDLLDRVYNEQFF | TGCGCCAGCAGCCAAGATCTTTTGGACAGGGTCTACAATGAGCAGTTCTTC